This T cell receptor beta chain was sequenced in a study of shared clonotypes between healthy human individuals. TCRdb's table, derived via immunoSEQ multiplex PCR, lists solely in-frame clones and lacks some. The table lists more than 2 million clones, over 85% of them singletons. This TCR derives from a man younger than 35 in good health. Sequenced sample: naive CD4+ T cells sorted from blood. Stated subset: CD45RA+ positively selected.

CDR3 nucleotides: TGTGCCAGCAGCCCCGGGACTAGCGGGGCGGCAGATACGCAGTATTTT. Translating it yields CASSPGTSGAADTQYF. The chain employs TRBV11-3 and TRBJ2-3; 13 positions match TRBD2. CDR1 is SGHNT, CDR2 YENEEA, per germline. V shed 5 bases and J 4 bases; nucleotides not matched to a gene: 6. The CDR3 sequence is 16 residues long.